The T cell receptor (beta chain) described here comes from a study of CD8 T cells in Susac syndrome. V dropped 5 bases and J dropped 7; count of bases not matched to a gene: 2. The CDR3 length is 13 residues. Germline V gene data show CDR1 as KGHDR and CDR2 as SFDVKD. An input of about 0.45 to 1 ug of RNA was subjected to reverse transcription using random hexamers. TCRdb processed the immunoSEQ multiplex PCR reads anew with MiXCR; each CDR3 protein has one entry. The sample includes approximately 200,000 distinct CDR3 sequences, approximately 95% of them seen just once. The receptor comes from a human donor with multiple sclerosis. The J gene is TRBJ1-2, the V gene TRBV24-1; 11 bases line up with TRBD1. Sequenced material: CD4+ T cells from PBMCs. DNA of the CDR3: TGTGCCACCAGTGGCGGACAGGGGGCTGGCTACACCTTC. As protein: CATSGGQGAGYTF.